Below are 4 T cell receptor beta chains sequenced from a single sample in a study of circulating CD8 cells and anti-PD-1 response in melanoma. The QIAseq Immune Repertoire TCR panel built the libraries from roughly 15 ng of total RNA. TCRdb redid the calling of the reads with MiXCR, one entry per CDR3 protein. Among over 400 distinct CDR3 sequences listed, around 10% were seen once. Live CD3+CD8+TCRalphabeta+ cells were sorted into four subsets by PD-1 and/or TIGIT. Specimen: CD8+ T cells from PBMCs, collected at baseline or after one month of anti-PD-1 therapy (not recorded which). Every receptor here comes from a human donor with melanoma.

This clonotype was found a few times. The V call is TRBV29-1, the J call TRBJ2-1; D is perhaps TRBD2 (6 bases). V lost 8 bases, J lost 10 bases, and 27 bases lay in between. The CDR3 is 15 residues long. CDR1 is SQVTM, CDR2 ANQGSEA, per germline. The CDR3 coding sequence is TGCAGCACCGATGGGGAGGCGCTTCTCTGGGGAGAGCAGTTCTTC. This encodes CSTDGEALLWGEQFF.

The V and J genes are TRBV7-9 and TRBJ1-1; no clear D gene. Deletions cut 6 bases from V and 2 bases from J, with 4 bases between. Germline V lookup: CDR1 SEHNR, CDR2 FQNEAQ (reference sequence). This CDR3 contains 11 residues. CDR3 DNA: TGTGCCAGCAGATTAAACACTGAAGCTTTCTTT. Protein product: CASRLNTEAFF. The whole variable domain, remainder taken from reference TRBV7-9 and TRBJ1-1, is DTGVSQNPRHKITKRGQNVTFRCDPISEHNRLYWYRQTLGQGPEFLTYFQNEAQLEKSRLLSDRFSAERPKGSFSTLEIQRTEQGDSAMYLCASRLNTEAFFGQGTRLTVV.

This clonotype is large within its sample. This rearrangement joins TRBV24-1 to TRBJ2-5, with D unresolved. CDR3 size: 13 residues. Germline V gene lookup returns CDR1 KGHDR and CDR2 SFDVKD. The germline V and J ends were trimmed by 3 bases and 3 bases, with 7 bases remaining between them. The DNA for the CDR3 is TGTGCCACCAGTGATCAGCCGAAAGAGACCCAGTACTTC. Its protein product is CATSDQPKETQYF.

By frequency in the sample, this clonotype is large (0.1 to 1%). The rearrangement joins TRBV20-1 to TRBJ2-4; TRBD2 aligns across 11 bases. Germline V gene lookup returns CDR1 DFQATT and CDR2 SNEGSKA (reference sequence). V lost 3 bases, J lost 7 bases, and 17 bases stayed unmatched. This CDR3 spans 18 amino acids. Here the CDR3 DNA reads TGCAGTGCTAGGACTAGCGGGGCCCCAGCGATGGGGAGGAACATTCAGTACTTC. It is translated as CSARTSGAPAMGRNIQYF.